This T cell receptor beta chain was captured in a study of T cell responses to AZD1222 COVID-19 vaccine (dated by TCRdb to about 2021). General notes on the study: AZD1222 recipients whose second dose came at about 4 weeks and those whose second dose came at about 12 weeks were combined into one group, since spike-specific TCR depth and breadth did not differ between the two schedules. A total of 230 to 250 trial participants underwent TCR sequencing, of whom 200 to 220 received two doses of AZD1222 and about 25 received two doses of the MenACWY control vaccine. Trial participants were enrolled by age into subgroups of 18-55, 56-69 and 70-plus years, and around 140, 26 and 57 TCR-sequenced participants, respectively, were included in these subgroups.

Turning to this clone: The antigen it recognizes is unknown. The record has no base qualities; no much larger clone is one base away.

The CDR3 regions of human TCRbeta chains were analyzed by immunosequencing. On the authors' methods: TCRs in the repertoires were compared against a reference library of SARS-CoV-2-specific TCRs that had been generated with the MIRA antigen-specificity platform. Breadth was defined as the fraction of unique TCRs that were SARS-CoV-2-associated, and depth was defined as the fraction of total T cells that were SARS-CoV-2-associated. Using the MIRA data, each spike-specific TCR was assigned both to the spike region to which the TCR was reactive and to a CD4 or CD8 class. Log10-transformed breadth and depth values were compared by one-way ANOVA with Sidak's multiple comparisons tests. Imported from immuneACCESS, the table was reduced by TCRdb to in-frame sequences with V and J called. These copies leave out some clones; in studies compared against another copy, an unresolved V gene accounts for under half, and the cause of the remainder is not known. From that table come the V and J calls and clone size; the DNA was used to work out D and trimming. The sample records 55,000 to 65,000 clones, approximately 85% of which are singletons. The top ten hold about 16% of the sample.

Read against the paper, the sample's time point label means: baseline before first vaccination. Vaccinee samples came from UK trials COV001 and COV002, including a single-blind randomized controlled phase 2/3 trial of AZD1222 (ChAdOx1 nCoV-19) in healthy adults. For TCRbeta chain sequencing, PBMC samples from trial participants were taken at day 0 and at day 28 after the second dose. Broad study findings and their caveats: Reportedly, close to half of the unique spike-specific TCRs recognized epitopes lying outside the regions that are mutated in the B.1.351 and B.1.1.7 variants. After two AZD1222 doses, both the breadth and the depth of spike-specific TCRs were significantly higher than at day 0 and than in MenACWY recipients. Conclusions about previously exposed vaccinees are limited, since just five to seven AZD1222 recipients were seropositive for SARS-CoV-2 at baseline. The vaccine-associated CD4 TCRs covered the entire spike protein, and the dominant responses fell in regions 160-218 and 743-854. The 56-69-year group was small, and its depth increase did not reach significance, likely because of low power. No day 14 peak-response samples were available, so repertoires were characterized only after the peak T cell response. Participants were mostly white British, with more females than males. The authors suggested clonal diversity may have been underestimated.

V loses 10 bases at its end and J loses 3 bases; junction bases beyond the gene matches: 9. From a lookup of the germline V gene, CDR1 and CDR2 are MNHEY and SVGAGI. Reading from cysteine to phenylalanine, the CDR3 counts 14 amino acids. Only CDR3 DNA remains: 42 bases, in frame from the first base. This specimen consisted of peripheral blood, obtained on day 0 of AZD1222 vaccination. This receptor was taken from an adult in good health. The chain joins TRBV6-5 to TRBJ2-1; TRBD2 agrees with 7 junctional bases. The DNA sequence reads TGTGCCACTTCAGGACTAGTGGGCTACAATGAGCAGTTCTTC. This sequence encodes CATSGLVGYNEQFF.